A selection of T cell receptor beta chains follows, all from one sample in a study of glioma-infiltrating T cells after dendritic cell vaccination. Only in-frame clones appear in the TCRdb table, and some are missing; sequencing was by immunoSEQ multiplex PCR. Among some 73,000 clones listed, roughly 87% were seen once. The starting material was blood, obtained before dendritic cell vaccination. These receptors came from a human donor with glioblastoma. Each CDR3 is given with its conserved first and last residue. The order of the fields is J gene, V gene, D gene, clone size, CDR3 protein, CDR3 DNA. D genes are given only for firm matches. Part of the rows lack a size; the others show once, few, many or a class for expanded clones.

j_gene: TRBJ1-3
v_gene: TRBV2
d_gene: .
abundance: .
CDR3aa: CASREGSATGNTIYF
CDR3nt: TGTGCCAGCAGGGAGGGCAGCGCAACTGGAAACACCATATATTTT

j_gene: TRBJ1-4
v_gene: TRBV14
d_gene: TRBD1
abundance: .
CDR3aa: CANSQKVGGTSEKLFF
CDR3nt: TGTGCCAACAGCCAGAAAGTAGGGGGCACAAGTGAAAAACTGTTTTTT

j_gene: TRBJ1-3
v_gene: TRBV14
d_gene: .
abundance: .
CDR3aa: CASSAPGGGNTIYF
CDR3nt: TGTGCCAGCAGCGCTCCGGGGGGTGGAAACACCATATATTTT

j_gene: TRBJ2-2
v_gene: TRBV2
d_gene: .
abundance: .
CDR3aa: CASTPRAGTNTGELFF
CDR3nt: TGTGCCAGCACCCCGCGGGCGGGTACGAACACCGGGGAGCTGTTTTTT

j_gene: TRBJ2-5
v_gene: TRBV5-4
d_gene: TRBD2
abundance: .
CDR3aa: CASNREGEGTQYF
CDR3nt: TGTGCCAGCAACCGGGAGGGGGAGGGGACCCAGTACTTC

j_gene: TRBJ2-7
v_gene: TRBV7-2
d_gene: .
abundance: .
CDR3aa: CASSFLPSSYEQYF
CDR3nt: TGTGCCAGCAGCTTTCTCCCGTCCTCCTACGAGCAGTACTTC

j_gene: TRBJ1-2
v_gene: TRBV4-2
d_gene: .
abundance: .
CDR3aa: CASSQARNNYGYTF
CDR3nt: TGTGCCAGCAGCCAAGCCAGGAACAACTATGGCTACACCTTC

j_gene: TRBJ1-5
v_gene: TRBV5-6
d_gene: .
abundance: .
CDR3aa: CASSSGAGKSQPQHF
CDR3nt: TGTGCCAGCAGCTCCGGAGCAGGGAAGAGTCAGCCCCAGCATTTT

j_gene: TRBJ1-2
v_gene: TRBV25-1
d_gene: .
abundance: .
CDR3aa: CASAAGDYGYTF
CDR3nt: TGTGCCAGCGCGGCAGGGGACTATGGCTACACCTTC

j_gene: TRBJ2-1
v_gene: TRBV19
d_gene: TRBD1
abundance: .
CDR3aa: CASSTGTAYNEQFF
CDR3nt: TGTGCCAGTAGTACCGGGACAGCCTACAATGAGCAGTTCTTC

j_gene: TRBJ2-5
v_gene: TRBV9
d_gene: .
abundance: few
CDR3aa: CASSVEERPGAQYF
CDR3nt: TGTGCCAGCAGCGTAGAAGAGCGGCCGGGGGCCCAGTACTTC

j_gene: TRBJ2-7
v_gene: TRBV4-1
d_gene: .
abundance: .
CDR3aa: CASTEGGRGPSYEQYF
CDR3nt: TGCGCCAGTACCGAGGGGGGGCGGGGGCCCTCCTACGAGCAGTACTTC

j_gene: TRBJ1-5
v_gene: TRBV6-1
d_gene: TRBD1
abundance: .
CDR3aa: CASSVTGGVGNQPQHF
CDR3nt: TGTGCCAGCAGTGTTACAGGGGGCGTTGGCAATCAGCCCCAGCATTTT

j_gene: TRBJ2-2
v_gene: TRBV5-1
d_gene: TRBD1
abundance: .
CDR3aa: CASSLSGSGQGVPGELFF
CDR3nt: TGCGCCAGCAGCTTGTCGGGGTCGGGACAGGGTGTCCCCGGGGAGCTGTTTTTT

j_gene: TRBJ2-3
v_gene: TRBV7-2
d_gene: .
abundance: .
CDR3aa: CASSTGGTDTQYF
CDR3nt: TGTGCCAGCAGTACCGGTGGCACAGATACGCAGTATTTT

j_gene: TRBJ1-1
v_gene: TRBV29-1
d_gene: TRBD1
abundance: .
CDR3aa: CSVAEGGMNTEAFF
CDR3nt: TGCAGCGTTGCTGAAGGGGGCATGAACACTGAAGCTTTCTTT

j_gene: TRBJ2-1
v_gene: TRBV5-1
d_gene: .
abundance: .
CDR3aa: CASSLDSGPGVGEQFF
CDR3nt: TGCGCCAGCAGCTTGGACTCTGGACCCGGGGTCGGTGAGCAGTTCTTC

j_gene: TRBJ2-7
v_gene: TRBV5-1
d_gene: .
abundance: .
CDR3aa: CATSYDSTFYEQYF
CDR3nt: TGCGCCACTTCCTATGACTCCACCTTCTACGAGCAGTACTTC

j_gene: TRBJ1-2
v_gene: TRBV19
d_gene: .
abundance: few
CDR3aa: CASSSPTSYNYGYTF
CDR3nt: TGTGCCAGTAGTAGCCCCACCTCCTATAACTATGGCTACACCTTC

j_gene: TRBJ2-2
v_gene: TRBV6-6
d_gene: .
abundance: .
CDR3aa: CASSSTGTGELFF
CDR3nt: TGTGCCAGCAGTTCGACTGGCACCGGGGAGCTGTTTTTT

j_gene: TRBJ2-1
v_gene: TRBV9
d_gene: TRBD2
abundance: .
CDR3aa: CASSVSGGPYNEQFF
CDR3nt: TGTGCCAGCAGCGTCAGCGGGGGGCCCTACAATGAGCAGTTCTTC

j_gene: TRBJ2-3
v_gene: TRBV7-2
d_gene: TRBD2
abundance: .
CDR3aa: CASSESGVSTDTQYF
CDR3nt: TGTGCCAGCAGCGAGAGCGGGGTGAGCACAGATACGCAGTATTTT

j_gene: TRBJ1-4
v_gene: TRBV2
d_gene: TRBD1
abundance: .
CDR3aa: CASSARTGNEKLFF
CDR3nt: TGTGCCAGCAGTGCAAGGACAGGGAATGAAAAACTGTTTTTT

j_gene: TRBJ1-2
v_gene: TRBV7-3
d_gene: .
abundance: .
CDR3aa: CASSLTSGHDYGYTF
CDR3nt: TGTGCCAGCAGCTTAACCTCGGGACACGACTATGGCTACACCTTC

j_gene: TRBJ2-1
v_gene: TRBV9
d_gene: .
abundance: .
CDR3aa: CASSQVSGGGRAFNEQFF
CDR3nt: TGTGCCAGCAGCCAAGTCTCAGGGGGCGGGAGGGCCTTCAATGAGCAGTTCTTC

j_gene: TRBJ2-3
v_gene: TRBV5-1
d_gene: .
abundance: .
CDR3aa: CASSAPGVGTDTQYF
CDR3nt: TGCGCCAGCAGCGCCCCGGGGGTCGGGACAGATACGCAGTATTTT